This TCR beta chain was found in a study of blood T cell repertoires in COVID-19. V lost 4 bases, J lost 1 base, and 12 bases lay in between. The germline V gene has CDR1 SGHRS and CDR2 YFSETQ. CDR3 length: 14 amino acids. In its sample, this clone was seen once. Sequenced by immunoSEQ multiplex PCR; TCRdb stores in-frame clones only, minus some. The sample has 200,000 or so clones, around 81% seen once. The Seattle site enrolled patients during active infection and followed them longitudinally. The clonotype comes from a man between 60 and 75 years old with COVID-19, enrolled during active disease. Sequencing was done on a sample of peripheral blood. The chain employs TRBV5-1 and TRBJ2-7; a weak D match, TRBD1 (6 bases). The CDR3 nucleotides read TGCGCCAGCAGCCCCCCCGGACAGTCCTACGAGCAGTACTTC. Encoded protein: CASSPPGQSYEQYF. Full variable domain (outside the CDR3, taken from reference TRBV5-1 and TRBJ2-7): KAGVTQTPRYLIKTRGQQVTLSCSPISGHRSVSWYQQTPGQGLQFLFEYFSETQRNKGNFPGRFSGRQFSNSRSEMNVSTLELGDSALYLCASSPPGQSYEQYFGPGTRLTVT.